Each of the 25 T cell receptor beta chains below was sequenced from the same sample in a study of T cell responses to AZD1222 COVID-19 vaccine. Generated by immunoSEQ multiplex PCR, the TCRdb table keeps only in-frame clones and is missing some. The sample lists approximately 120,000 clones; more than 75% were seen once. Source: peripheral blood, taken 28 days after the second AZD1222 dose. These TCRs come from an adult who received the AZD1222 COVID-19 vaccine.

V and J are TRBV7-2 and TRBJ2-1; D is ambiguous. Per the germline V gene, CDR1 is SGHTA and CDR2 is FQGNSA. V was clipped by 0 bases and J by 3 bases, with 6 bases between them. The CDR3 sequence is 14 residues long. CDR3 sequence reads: CASSLAGFYNEQFF. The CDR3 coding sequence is TGTGCCAGCAGCTTAGCTGGTTTCTACAATGAGCAGTTCTTC.

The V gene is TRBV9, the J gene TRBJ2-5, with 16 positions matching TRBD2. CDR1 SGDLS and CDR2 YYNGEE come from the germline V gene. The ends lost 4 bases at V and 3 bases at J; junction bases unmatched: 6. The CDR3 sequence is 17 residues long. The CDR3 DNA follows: TGTGCCAGCAGCACACCAGGGACTAGCGGGGGGGAAGAGACCCAGTACTTC. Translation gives CASSTPGTSGGEETQYF.

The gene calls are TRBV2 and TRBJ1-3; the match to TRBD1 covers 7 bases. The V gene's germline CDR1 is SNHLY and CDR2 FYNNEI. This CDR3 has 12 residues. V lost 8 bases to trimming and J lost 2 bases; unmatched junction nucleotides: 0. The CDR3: CASQGAGNTIYF. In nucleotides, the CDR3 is TGTGCCAGCCAGGGGGCTGGAAACACCATATATTTT.

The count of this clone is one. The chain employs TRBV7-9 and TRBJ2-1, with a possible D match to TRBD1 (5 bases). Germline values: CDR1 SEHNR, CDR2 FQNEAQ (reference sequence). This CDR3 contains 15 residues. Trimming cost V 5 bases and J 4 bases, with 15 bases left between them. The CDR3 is CASSPVTEPYNEQFF. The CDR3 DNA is TGTGCCAGCAGCCCTGTGACAGAGCCTTACAATGAGCAGTTCTTC.

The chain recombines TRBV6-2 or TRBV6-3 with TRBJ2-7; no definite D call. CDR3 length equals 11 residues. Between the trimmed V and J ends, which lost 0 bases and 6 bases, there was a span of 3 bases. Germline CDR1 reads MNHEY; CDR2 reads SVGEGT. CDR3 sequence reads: CASSYSREQYF. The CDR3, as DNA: TGTGCCAGCAGTTACTCTCGCGAGCAGTACTTC.

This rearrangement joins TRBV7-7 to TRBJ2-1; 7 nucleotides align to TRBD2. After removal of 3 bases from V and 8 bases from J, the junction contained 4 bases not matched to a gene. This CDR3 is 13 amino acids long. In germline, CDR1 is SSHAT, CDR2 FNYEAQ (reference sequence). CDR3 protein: CASSLGLSDEQFF. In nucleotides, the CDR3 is TGTGCCAGCAGCTTGGGACTATCCGATGAGCAGTTCTTC.

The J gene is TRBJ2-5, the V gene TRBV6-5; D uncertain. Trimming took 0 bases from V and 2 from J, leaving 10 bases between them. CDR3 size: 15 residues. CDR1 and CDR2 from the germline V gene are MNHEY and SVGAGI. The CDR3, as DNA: TGTGCCAGCAGTTACTCGAGGCAAACACAAGAGACCCAGTACTTC. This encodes CASSYSRQTQETQYF.

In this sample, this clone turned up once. The CDR3 loop is CASSTLTDTQYF. CDR3 coding DNA: TGTGCCAGCAGTACTCTCACAGATACGCAGTATTTT. The chain has TRBV9 and TRBJ2-3; D uncertain. This CDR3 contains 12 residues. Trimming left V 5 bases short and J 2 bases short, with 6 bases between. From germline, CDR1 is SGDLS and CDR2 YYNGEE.

This CDR3 reads CASSGLAASSYNEQFF. The CDR3 region has the DNA TGTGCCAGCAGTGGACTAGCGGCAAGCTCCTACAATGAGCAGTTCTTC. The rearrangement uses TRBV6-2 or TRBV6-3 and TRBJ2-1; 10 bases line up with TRBD2. The CDR3 runs 16 residues. After removal of 5 bases from V and 0 bases from J, the junction contained 4 bases not matched to a gene. Germline lookup yields CDR1 MNHEY and CDR2 SVGEGT.

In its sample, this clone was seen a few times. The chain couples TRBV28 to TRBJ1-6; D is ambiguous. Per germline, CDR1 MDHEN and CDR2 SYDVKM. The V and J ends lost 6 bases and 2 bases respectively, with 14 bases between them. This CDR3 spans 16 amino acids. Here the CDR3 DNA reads TGTGCCAGCAGGCAGACGAAAGCCCCCTATAATTCACCCCTCCACTTT. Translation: CASRQTKAPYNSPLHF.

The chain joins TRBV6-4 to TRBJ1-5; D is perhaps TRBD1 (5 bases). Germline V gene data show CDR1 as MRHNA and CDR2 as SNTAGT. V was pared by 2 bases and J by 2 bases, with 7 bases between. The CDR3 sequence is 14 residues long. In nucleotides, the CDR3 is TGTGCCAGCAGTGACGGGGCGGGCAATCAGCCCCAGCATTTT. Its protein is CASSDGAGNQPQHF.

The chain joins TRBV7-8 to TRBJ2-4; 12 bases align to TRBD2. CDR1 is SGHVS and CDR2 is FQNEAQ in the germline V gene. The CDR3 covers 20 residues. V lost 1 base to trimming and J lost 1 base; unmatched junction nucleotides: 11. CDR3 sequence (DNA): TGTGCCAGCAGCTTAGACCCGGGACTAGCGGGTCCGAGGGCCAAAAACATTCAGTACTTC. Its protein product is CASSLDPGLAGPRAKNIQYF.

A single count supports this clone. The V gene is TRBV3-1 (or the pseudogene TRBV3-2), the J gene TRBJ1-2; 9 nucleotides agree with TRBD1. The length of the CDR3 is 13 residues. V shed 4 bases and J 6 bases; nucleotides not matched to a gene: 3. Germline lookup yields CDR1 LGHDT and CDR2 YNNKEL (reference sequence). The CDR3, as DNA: TGTGCCAGCAGCCGGACAGGGGTTGATGGCTACACCTTC. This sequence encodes CASSRTGVDGYTF.

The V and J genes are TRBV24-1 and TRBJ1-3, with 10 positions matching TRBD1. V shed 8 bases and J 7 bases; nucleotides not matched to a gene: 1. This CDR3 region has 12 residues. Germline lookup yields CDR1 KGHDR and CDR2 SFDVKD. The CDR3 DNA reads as TGTGCCACCAAGGGACAGGGGAACACCATATATTTT. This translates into CATKGQGNTIYF.

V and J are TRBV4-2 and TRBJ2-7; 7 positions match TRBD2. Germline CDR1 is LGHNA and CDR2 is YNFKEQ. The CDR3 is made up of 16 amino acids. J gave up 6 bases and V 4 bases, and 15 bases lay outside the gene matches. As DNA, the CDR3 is TGTGCCAGCAGCCCCCCTGGGGGGAGGGTCGAGGGCGAGCAGTACTTC. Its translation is CASSPPGGRVEGEQYF.

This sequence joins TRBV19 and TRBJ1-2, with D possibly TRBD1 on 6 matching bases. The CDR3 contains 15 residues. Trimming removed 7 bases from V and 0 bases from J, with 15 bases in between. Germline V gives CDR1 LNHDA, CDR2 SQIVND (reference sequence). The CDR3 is CASTYSGQTNYGYTF. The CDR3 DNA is TGTGCCAGTACCTATTCGGGACAAACTAACTATGGCTACACCTTC.

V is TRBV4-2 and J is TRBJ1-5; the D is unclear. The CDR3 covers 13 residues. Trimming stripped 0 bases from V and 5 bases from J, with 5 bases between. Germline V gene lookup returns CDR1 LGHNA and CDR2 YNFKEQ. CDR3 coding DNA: TGTGCCAGCAGCCAAGAACGCGATCAGCCCCAGCATTTT. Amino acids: CASSQERDQPQHF.

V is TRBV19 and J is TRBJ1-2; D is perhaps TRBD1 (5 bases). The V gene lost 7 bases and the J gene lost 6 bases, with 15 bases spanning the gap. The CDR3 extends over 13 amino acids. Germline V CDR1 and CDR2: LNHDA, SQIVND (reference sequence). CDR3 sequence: CASTRGPENGYTF. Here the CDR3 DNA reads TGTGCCAGTACCCGGGGCCCGGAGAATGGCTACACCTTC.

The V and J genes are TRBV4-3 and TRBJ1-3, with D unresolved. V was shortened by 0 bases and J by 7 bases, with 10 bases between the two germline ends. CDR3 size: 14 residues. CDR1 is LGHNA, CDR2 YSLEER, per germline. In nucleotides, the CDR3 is TGCGCCAGCAGCCAAGATCTCGGGGTCAACACCATATATTTT. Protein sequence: CASSQDLGVNTIYF.

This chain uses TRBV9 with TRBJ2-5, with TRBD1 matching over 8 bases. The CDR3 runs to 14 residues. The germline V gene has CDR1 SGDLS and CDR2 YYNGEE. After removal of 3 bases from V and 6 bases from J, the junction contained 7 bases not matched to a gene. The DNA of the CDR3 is TGTGCCAGCAGCGCCCCGGGACAGGTAAAGACCCAGTACTTC. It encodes CASSAPGQVKTQYF.

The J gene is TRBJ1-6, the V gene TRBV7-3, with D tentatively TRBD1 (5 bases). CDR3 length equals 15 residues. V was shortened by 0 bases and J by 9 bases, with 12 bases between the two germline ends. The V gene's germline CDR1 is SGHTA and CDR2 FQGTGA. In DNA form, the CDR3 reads TGTGCCAGCAGCTTAACTAGGGGACGAAGTTCACCCCTCCACTTT. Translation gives CASSLTRGRSSPLHF.

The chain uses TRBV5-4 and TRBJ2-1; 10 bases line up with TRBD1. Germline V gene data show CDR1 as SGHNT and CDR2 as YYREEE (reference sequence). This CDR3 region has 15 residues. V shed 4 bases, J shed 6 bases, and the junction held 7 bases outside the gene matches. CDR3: CASSKDRGTGNEQFF. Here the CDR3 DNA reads TGTGCCAGCAGCAAGGACAGGGGGACGGGCAATGAGCAGTTCTTC. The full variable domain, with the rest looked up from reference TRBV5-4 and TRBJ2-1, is ETGVTQSPTHLIKTRGQQVTLRCSSQSGHNTVSWYQQALGQGPQFIFQYYREEENGRGNFPPRFSGLQFPNYSSELNVNALELDDSALYLCASSKDRGTGNEQFFGPGTRLTVL.

The CDR3 loop reads CASSKHFGVAGTQYF. Written as DNA, the CDR3 is TGTGCCAGCAGCAAACACTTTGGCGTCGCGGGGACCCAGTACTTC. This chain uses TRBV21-1 with TRBJ2-5; TRBD2, the table's D call, lacks a check against the DNA. TRBV21-1 is designated a pseudogene. There are 15 residues in the CDR3.

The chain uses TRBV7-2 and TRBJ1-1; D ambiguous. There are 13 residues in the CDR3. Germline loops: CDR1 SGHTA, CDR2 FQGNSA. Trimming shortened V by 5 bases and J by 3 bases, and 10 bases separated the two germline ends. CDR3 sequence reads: CASSPLQYTEAFF. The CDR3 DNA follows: TGTGCCAGCAGCCCCCTACAGTACACTGAAGCTTTCTTT. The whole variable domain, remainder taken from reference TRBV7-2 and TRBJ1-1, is GAGVSQSPSNKVTEKGKDVELRCDPISGHTALYWYRQSLGQGLEFLIYFQGNSAPDKSGLPSDRFSAERTGGSVSTLTIQRTQQEDSAVYLCASSPLQYTEAFFGQGTRLTVV.

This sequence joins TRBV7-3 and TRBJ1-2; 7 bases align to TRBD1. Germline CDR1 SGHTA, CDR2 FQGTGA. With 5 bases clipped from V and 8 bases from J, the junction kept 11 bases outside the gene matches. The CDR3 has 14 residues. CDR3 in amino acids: CASSAPHRGGGYTF. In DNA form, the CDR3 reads TGTGCCAGCAGCGCACCGCACAGGGGCGGAGGCTACACCTTC.